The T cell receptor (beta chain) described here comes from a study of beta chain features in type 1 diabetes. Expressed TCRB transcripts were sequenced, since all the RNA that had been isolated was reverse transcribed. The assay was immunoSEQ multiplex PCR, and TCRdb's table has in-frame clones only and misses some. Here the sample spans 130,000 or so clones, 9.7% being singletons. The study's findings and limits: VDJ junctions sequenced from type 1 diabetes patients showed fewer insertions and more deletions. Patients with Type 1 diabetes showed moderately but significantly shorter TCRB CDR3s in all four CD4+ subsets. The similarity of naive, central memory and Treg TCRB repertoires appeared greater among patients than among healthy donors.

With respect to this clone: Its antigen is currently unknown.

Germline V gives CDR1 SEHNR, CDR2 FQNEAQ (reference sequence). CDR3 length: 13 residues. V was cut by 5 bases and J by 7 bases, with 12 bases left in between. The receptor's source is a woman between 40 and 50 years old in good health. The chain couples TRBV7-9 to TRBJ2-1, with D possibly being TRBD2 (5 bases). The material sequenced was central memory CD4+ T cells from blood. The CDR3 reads CASSLLGMNEQFF. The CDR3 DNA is TGTGCCAGCAGCCTCCTCGGGATGAATGAGCAGTTCTTC. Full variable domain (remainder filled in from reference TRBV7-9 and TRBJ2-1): DTGVSQNPRHKITKRGQNVTFRCDPISEHNRLYWYRQTLGQGPEFLTYFQNEAQLEKSRLLSDRFSAERPKGSFSTLEIQRTEQGDSAMYLCASSLLGMNEQFFGPGTRLTVL.